This TCR beta chain was retrieved from a study of neoadjuvant anti-PD-1 for oral cavity cancer. Some clones are missing from TCRdb's copy, which holds only in-frame ones; the method was immunoSEQ multiplex PCR. Of about 16,000 clones in the sample, around 60% were seen once. The CDR3 is 14 residues long. Germline-derived CDR1 and CDR2 are ENHRY and SYGVKD. V shed 4 bases and J shed 1 base, with 11 bases lying between them. This receptor was obtained from a person between 35 and 79 years old with oral cavity squamous cell carcinoma. Sequenced here: PBMCs, sampled before nivolumab (anti-PD-1) treatment. The rearrangement uses TRBV10-3 and TRBJ2-7, with a weak D call TRBD1 (5 bases). The CDR3 bases are TGTGCCATCAGTGTGGAGACAGCTTCCTACGAGCAGTACTTC. As protein: CAISVETASYEQYF.